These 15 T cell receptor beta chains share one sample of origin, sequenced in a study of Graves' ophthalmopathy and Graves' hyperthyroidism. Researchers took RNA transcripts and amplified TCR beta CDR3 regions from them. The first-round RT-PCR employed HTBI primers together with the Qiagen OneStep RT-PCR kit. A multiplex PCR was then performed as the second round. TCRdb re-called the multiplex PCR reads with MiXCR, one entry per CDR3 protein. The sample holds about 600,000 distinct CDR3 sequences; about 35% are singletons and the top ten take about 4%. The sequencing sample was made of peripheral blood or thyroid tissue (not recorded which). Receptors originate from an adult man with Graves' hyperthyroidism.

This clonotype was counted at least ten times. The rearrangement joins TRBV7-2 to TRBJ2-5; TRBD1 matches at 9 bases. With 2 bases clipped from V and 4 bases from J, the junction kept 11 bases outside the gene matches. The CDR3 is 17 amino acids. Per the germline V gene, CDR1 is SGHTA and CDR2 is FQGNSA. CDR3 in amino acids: CASSLFPRTGVRETQYF. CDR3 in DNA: TGTGCCAGCAGCTTATTCCCCCGGACAGGGGTCCGAGAGACCCAGTACTTC.

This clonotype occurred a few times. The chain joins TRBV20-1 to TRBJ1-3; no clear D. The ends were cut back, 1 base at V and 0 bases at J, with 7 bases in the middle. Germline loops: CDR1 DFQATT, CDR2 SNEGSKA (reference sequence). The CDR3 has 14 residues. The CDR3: CSARGRISGNTIYF. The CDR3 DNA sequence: TGCAGTGCTAGAGGACGGATCTCTGGAAACACCATATATTTT.

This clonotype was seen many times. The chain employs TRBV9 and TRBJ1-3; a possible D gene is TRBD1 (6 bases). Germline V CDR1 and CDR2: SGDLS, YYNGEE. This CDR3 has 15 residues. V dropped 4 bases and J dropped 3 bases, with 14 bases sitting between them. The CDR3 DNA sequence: TGTGCCAGCAGCCTTGATACAGGGTTTGGAAACACCATATATTTT. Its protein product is CASSLDTGFGNTIYF.

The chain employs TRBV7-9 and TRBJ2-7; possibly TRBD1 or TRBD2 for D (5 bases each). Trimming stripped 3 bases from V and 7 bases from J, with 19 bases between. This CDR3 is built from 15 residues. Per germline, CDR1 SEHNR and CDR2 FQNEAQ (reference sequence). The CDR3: CASSFSGGGVSEQYF. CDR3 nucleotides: TGTGCCAGCAGCTTTTCCGGTGGGGGAGTCTCTGAGCAGTACTTC.

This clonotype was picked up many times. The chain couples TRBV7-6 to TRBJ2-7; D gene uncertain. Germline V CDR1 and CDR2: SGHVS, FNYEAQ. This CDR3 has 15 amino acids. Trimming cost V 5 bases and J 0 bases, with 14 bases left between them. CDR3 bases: TGTGCCAGCAGCCCAGGAACAGCAGTCTCCTACGAGCAGTACTTC. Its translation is CASSPGTAVSYEQYF.

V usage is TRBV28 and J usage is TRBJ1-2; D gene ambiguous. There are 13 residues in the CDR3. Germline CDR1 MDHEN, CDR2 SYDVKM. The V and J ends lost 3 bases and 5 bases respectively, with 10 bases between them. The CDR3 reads CASSLGFYYGYTF. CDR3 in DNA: TGTGCCAGCAGTTTGGGTTTTTATTATGGCTACACCTTC.

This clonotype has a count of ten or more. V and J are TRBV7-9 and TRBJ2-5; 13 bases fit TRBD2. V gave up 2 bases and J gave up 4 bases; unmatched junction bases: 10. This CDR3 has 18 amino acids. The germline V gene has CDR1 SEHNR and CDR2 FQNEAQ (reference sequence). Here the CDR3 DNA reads TGTGCCAGCAGCTTACCTCCCGGGACTAGCGGGATTGGAGAGACCCAGTACTTC. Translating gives CASSLPPGTSGIGETQYF.

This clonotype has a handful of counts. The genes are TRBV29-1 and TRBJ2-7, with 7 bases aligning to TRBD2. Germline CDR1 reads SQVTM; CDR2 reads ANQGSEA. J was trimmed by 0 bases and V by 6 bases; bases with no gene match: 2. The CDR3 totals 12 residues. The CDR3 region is CSVRLASYEQYF. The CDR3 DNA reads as TGCAGCGTCAGACTAGCCTCCTACGAGCAGTACTTC.

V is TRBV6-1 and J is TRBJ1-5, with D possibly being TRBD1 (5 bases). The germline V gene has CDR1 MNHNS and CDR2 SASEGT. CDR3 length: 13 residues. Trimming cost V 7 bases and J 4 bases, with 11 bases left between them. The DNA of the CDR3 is TGTGCCAGCAAGCCCGGGGGGAATCAGCCCCAGCATTTT. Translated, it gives CASKPGGNQPQHF.

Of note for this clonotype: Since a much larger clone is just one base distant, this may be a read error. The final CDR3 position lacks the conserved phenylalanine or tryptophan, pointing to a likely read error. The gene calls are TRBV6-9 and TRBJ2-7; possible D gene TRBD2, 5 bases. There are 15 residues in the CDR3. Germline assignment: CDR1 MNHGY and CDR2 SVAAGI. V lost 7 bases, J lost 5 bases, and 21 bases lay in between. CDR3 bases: TGTGCCAGCATGGAACCATCAAGCGGTGGTGACGAGCAGTACCTC. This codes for CASMEPSSGGDEQYL.

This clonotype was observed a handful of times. CDR3 protein: CASSGDGRGYTF. CDR3 sequence (DNA): TGTGCCAGCAGTGGGGACGGACGTGGCTACACCTTC. The rearrangement uses TRBV2 and TRBJ1-2; TRBD1 might be the D (5 bases). V shed 4 bases and J shed 7 bases, with 10 bases lying between them. The CDR3 loop spans 12 amino acids. Germline CDR1 reads SNHLY; CDR2 reads FYNNEI.

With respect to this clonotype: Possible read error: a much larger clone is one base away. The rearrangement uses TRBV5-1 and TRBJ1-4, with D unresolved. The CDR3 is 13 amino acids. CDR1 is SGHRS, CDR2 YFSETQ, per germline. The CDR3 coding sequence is TGCGCCAGCAATAAGGCACCTAATGAAAAACTGCTTTTT. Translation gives CASNKAPNEKLLF.

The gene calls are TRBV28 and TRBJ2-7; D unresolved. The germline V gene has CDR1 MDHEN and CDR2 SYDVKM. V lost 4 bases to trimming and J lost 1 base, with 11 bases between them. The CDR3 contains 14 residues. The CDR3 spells CASSSMYKSYEQYF. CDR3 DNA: TGTGCCAGCAGTTCCATGTATAAATCCTACGAGCAGTACTTC.

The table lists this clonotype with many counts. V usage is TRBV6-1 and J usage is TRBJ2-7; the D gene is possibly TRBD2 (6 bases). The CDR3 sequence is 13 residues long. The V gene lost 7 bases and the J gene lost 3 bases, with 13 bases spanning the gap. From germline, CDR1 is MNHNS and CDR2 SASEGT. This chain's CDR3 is CASIGMRDYEQYF. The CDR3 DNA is TGTGCCAGCATTGGGATGCGGGACTACGAGCAGTACTTC.

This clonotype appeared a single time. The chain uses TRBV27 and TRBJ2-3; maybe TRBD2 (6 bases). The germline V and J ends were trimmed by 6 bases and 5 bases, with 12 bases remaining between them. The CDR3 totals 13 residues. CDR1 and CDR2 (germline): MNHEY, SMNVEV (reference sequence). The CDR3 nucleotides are TGTGCCAGCAGGGGGGGAAACGGAGATACGCAGTATTTT. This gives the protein CASRGGNGDTQYF.